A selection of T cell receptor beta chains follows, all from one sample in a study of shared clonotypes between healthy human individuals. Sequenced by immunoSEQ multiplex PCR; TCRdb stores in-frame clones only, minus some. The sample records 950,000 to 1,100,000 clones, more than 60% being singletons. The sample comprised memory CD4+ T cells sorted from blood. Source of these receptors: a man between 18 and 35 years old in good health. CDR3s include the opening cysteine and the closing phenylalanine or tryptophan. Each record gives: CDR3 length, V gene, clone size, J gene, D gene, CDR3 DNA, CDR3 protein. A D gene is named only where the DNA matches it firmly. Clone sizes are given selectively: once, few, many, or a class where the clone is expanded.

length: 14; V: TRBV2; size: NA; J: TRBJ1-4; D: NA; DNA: TGTGCTAACGGGGCCCTGGGTAGCGGTGAAAAACTGTTTTTT; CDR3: CANGALGSGEKLFF
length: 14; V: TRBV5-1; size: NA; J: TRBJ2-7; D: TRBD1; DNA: TGCGCCAGCAGCTCGGGACAGGGCAGAGAAGAGCAGTACTTC; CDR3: CASSSGQGREEQYF
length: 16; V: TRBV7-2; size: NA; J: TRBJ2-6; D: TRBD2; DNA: TGTGCCAGCAGCACGACTAGCAAACCTGGGGCCAACGTCCTGACTTTC; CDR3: CASSTTSKPGANVLTF
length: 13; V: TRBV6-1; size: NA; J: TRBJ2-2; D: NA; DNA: TGTGCCAGCTTGAAGGGAACCCCCGGGGAGCTGTTTTTT; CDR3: CASLKGTPGELFF
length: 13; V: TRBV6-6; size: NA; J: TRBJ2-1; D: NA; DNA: TGTGCCAGCGCGGGATTCTTATACAATGAGCAGTTCTTC; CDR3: CASAGFLYNEQFF
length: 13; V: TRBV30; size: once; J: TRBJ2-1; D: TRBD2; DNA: TGTGCCTGGAATCAGCGGGAGGCTGGTGAGCAGTTCTTC; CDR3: CAWNQREAGEQFF
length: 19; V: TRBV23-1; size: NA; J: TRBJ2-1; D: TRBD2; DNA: TGCGCCAGCGGGTCCGGGACTAGCGGGGGAGGCCGCAGTTACAATGAGCAGTTCTTC; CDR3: CASGSGTSGGGRSYNEQFF
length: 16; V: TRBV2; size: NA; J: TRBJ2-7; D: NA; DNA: TGTGCCAGCAGAGATGACTCCCTCGTGTCCTCCTACGAGCAGTACTTC; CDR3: CASRDDSLVSSYEQYF
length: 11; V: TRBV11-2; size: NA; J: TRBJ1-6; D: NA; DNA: TGTGCCAGCAGCGGGGGGGGACGGCCATACTTT; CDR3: CASSGGGRPYF
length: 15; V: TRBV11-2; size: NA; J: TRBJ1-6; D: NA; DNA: TGTGCCAGCAGCCAAAGGTGGGGGGATAATTCACCCCTCCACTTT; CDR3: CASSQRWGDNSPLHF
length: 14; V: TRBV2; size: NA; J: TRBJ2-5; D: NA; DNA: TGTGCCAGCAGCCAGCTCGAGGCCGGAGAGACCCAGTACTTC; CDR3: CASSQLEAGETQYF
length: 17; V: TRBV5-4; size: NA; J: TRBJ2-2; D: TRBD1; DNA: TGTGCCAGCAGCTTGGTGGTCAGGGGGTCGGACACCGGGGAGCTGTTTTTT; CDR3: CASSLVVRGSDTGELFF
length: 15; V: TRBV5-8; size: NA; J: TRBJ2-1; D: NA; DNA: TGTGCCAGCACCTGGCCGACGAGCTCCTACAATGAGCAGTTCTTC; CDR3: CASTWPTSSYNEQFF